Listed here is a single T cell receptor beta chain. Its antigen is not known. CDR3 size: 14 residues. J lost 4 bases, V lost 4 bases, and 5 bases had no gene match. Germline V gene data show CDR1 as LNHDA and CDR2 as SQIVND (reference sequence). This entry belongs to a study of OX40 agonist ivuxolimab in advanced cancers. General study findings and limits: Among the least clonally expanded were partial responders at 0.1-3.0 mg/kg. CD4+ T cells averaged fewer expanded clones than CD8+ T cells.

Produced via immunoSEQ multiplex PCR; TCRdb's table is partial and in-frame only. The sample shows tens of thousands of clones, 65% to 90% of them seen only once. V and J are TRBV19 and TRBJ1-1; the match to TRBD1 covers 8 bases. Sequenced material: CD4+ or CD8+ T cells sorted from blood, taken in a trial of the OX40 agonist ivuxolimab. The clonotype comes from an adult with an advanced solid tumor such as melanoma, head and neck, liver or kidney cancer. The CDR3 DNA follows: TGTGCCAGTAGTACCGGACAGGGTGGCACTGAAGCTTTCTTT. Protein sequence: CASSTGQGGTEAFF.